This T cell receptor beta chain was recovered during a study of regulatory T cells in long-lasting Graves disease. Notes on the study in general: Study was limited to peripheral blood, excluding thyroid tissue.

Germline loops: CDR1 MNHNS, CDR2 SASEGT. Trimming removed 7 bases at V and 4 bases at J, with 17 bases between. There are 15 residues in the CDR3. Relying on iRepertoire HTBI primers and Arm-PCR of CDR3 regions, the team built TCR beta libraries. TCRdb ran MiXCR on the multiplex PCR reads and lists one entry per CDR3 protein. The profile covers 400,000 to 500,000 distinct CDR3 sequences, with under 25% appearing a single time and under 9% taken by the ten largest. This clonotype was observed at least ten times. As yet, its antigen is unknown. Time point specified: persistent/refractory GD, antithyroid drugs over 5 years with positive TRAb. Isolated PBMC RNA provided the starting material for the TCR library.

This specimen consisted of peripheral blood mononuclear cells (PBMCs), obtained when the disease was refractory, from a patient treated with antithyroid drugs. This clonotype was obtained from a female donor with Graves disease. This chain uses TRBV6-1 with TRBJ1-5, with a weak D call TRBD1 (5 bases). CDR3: CASTEGRSANQPQHF. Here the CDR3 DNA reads TGTGCCAGCACCGAGGGACGGAGCGCAAATCAGCCCCAGCATTTT.